The TCR beta chain described here comes from a study of post-analysis software for immune sequencing data. Germline CDR1 and CDR2: SGHNT and YYREEE (reference sequence). V lost 0 bases and J lost 4; bases outside the gene matches: 7. The CDR3 sequence is 18 residues long. Every TCR beta cDNA library bore unique molecular identifiers. cDNA molecules numbering some 500,000 came from roughly 1.1 to 9.2 million T cells. From the PCR reads, TCRdb called clonotypes with MiXCR, one entry per CDR3 protein. Of 650,000 to 900,000 distinct CDR3 sequences listed, around 46% are singletons. Study outcomes and limitations: Strong co-clustering by F measure was evident for samples that had been prepared in the same batch. Patients used about five TRBV segments, including TRBV5-6, TRBV5-1 and TRBV20-1, more often than controls. In multiple sclerosis, normalized Chao1 diversity was significantly below that of controls.

Points on this clonotype: Its antigen remains unidentified.

The V call is TRBV5-4, the J call TRBJ2-2; 12 nucleotides match TRBD2. Sequenced material: blood. The TCR sequence derives from a girl aged 10-17 years with multiple sclerosis. CDR3 in DNA: TGTGCCAGCAGCTTGGAAGGCCTAGCGGGAGGGAGCACCGGGGAGCTGTTTTTT. It codes for CASSLEGLAGGSTGELFF.